Sequencing of this T cell receptor beta chain was carried out in a study of T cell changes during pregnancy in multiple sclerosis. CDR1 SGDLS and CDR2 YYNGEE come from the germline V gene. The V end lost 0 bases, the J end lost 3 bases, and 17 bases lay between the germline ends. This CDR3 contains 17 residues. Sequencing used immunoSEQ multiplex PCR; TCRdb keeps in-frame clones, though not all of them. Among some 64,000 clones listed, about nine tenths were seen once. This sample comprised peripheral blood, obtained in the first trimester of pregnancy. The V gene is TRBV9, the J gene TRBJ2-3; D gene uncertain. The origin of this receptor is a female donor in good health, enrolled as a control in a pregnancy study. CDR3 bases: TGTGCCAGCAGCGTAGAAGGCGGCGCCCTATGGACAGATACGCAGTATTTT. Its translation is CASSVEGGALWTDTQYF. Filled out from reference TRBV9 and TRBJ2-3, the complete variable domain reads DSGVTQTPKHLITATGQRVTLRCSPRSGDLSVYWYQQSLDQGLQFLIQYYNGEERAKGNILERFSAQQFPDLHSELNLSSLELGDSALYFCASSVEGGALWTDTQYFGPGTRLTVL.